Listed here are 2 T cell receptor beta chains from one sample, sequenced in a study of blood T cell repertoires in COVID-19. Sequenced by immunoSEQ multiplex PCR; TCRdb stores in-frame clones only, minus some. The sample consists of some 80,000 clones, 79% of them appearing once. The sample consisted of peripheral blood. The receptors derive from a woman older than 75 with active or convalescent COVID-19.

The J gene is TRBJ2-1, the V gene TRBV28; D perhaps matches TRBD1 (6 bases). The V gene lost 7 bases and the J gene lost 10 bases, with 14 bases spanning the gap. The CDR3 spans 12 residues. Germline V gives CDR1 MDHEN, CDR2 SYDVKM. CDR3 protein: CASTRSDREQFF. CDR3 DNA: TGTGCCAGCACCCGCTCCGACAGGGAGCAGTTCTTC. Supplemented by reference TRBV28 and TRBJ2-1, the full variable domain reads DVKVTQSSRYLVKRTGEKVFLECVQDMDHENMFWYRQDPGLGLRLIYFSYDVKMKEKGDIPEGYSVSREKKERFSLILESASTNQTSMYLCASTRSDREQFFGPGTRLTVL.

In its sample, this clone was seen a few times. The gene calls are TRBV11-2 and TRBJ2-1; 12 nucleotides align to TRBD2. With V trimmed by 7 bases and J by 5 bases, 6 bases remained unmatched. CDR3 size: 15 residues. CDR1 is SGHAT and CDR2 is FQNNGV in the germline V gene. The DNA for the CDR3 is TGTGCCAGCATCAAACTAGCGGGAGGCCACAATGAGCAGTTCTTC. Protein: CASIKLAGGHNEQFF. The full variable domain, completed using reference TRBV11-2 and TRBJ2-1, is EAGVAQSPRYKIIEKRQSVAFWCNPISGHATLYWYQQILGQGPKLLIQFQNNGVVDDSQLPKDRFSAERLKGVDSTLKIQPAKLEDSAVYLCASIKLAGGHNEQFFGPGTRLTVL.